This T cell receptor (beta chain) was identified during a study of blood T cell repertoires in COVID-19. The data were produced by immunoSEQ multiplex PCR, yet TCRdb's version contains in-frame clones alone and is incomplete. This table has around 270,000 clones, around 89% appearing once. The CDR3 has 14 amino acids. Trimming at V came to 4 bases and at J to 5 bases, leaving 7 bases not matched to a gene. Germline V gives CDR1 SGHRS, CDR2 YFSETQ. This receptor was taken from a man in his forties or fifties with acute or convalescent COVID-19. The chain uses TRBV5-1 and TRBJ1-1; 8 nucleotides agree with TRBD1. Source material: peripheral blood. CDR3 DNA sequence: TGCGCCAGCAGCGTAGGGGACAGGTTAACTGAAGCTTTCTTT. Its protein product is CASSVGDRLTEAFF.